These 16 T cell receptor beta chains were all obtained from the same sample, sequenced in a study of blood T cells in healthy people across ages. For the second PCR, which ran for about 7 to 11 cycles, a sample-barcoded 5' primer and a J-beta primer mix were used. Using its own MiXCR run on the 5' RACE reads, TCRdb lists one record per CDR3 protein. Of around 520,000 distinct CDR3 sequences in the sample, roughly a quarter were seen once. These sequences were also reported in another study, on T cells of mothers and their children.

Sequenced sample: blood. The receptor source for this set is a boy aged 2 to 9 in good health.

This clonotype was detected a few times. CDR3 DNA sequence: TGTGCCAGCAGCTCACTCCGGGGCTTCGGCGGGGAGCTGTTTTTT. Protein product: CASSSLRGFGGELFF. The gene calls are TRBV11-2 and TRBJ2-2; D possibly uses TRBD1 or TRBD2 (5 bases each). There are 15 residues in the CDR3. The ends were cut back, 4 bases at V and 7 bases at J, with 16 bases in the middle. Germline assignment: CDR1 SGHAT and CDR2 FQNNGV.

The V call is TRBV12-3 or TRBV12-4, the J call TRBJ2-7; 14 nucleotides align to TRBD2. V gave up 4 bases and J gave up 4 bases; unmatched junction bases: 6. The CDR3 covers 16 residues. The CDR3: CASSSDRLAGGYEQYF. The CDR3 DNA reads TGTGCCAGCAGTTCAGATCGACTAGCGGGAGGGTACGAGCAGTACTTC.

J is TRBJ2-7 and V is TRBV6-5; D gene uncertain. Per the germline V gene, CDR1 is MNHEY and CDR2 is SVGAGI. The CDR3 covers 14 residues. The V end lost 2 bases, the J end lost 0 bases, and 8 bases lay between the germline ends. The CDR3 sequence: CASSYRASSYEQYF. The CDR3 DNA reads as TGTGCCAGCAGTTACAGGGCTAGCTCCTACGAGCAGTACTTC.

The genes are TRBV20-1 and TRBJ2-3; D gene ambiguous. Germline V lookup: CDR1 DFQATT, CDR2 SNEGSKA (reference sequence). V was clipped by 6 bases and J by 4 bases, with 11 bases between them. CDR3 size: 12 residues. For the CDR3, the DNA is TGCAGTGCGATGGGAATAGCAGATACGCAGTATTTT. This codes for CSAMGIADTQYF.

The chain employs TRBV7-9 and TRBJ2-1, with D perhaps TRBD1 or TRBD2 (5 bases each). Trimming pared 4 bases from V and 9 bases from J, leaving 16 bases between. Germline V CDR1 and CDR2: SEHNR, FQNEAQ (reference sequence). The CDR3 runs 14 residues. CDR3 sequence (DNA): TGTGCCAGCAGCTCTGGGCTCTTTGGGGGTGAGCAGTTCTTC. This sequence encodes CASSSGLFGGEQFF.

The J gene is TRBJ1-5, the V gene TRBV2; D is possibly TRBD1 (5 bases). This CDR3 region has 14 residues. V was clipped by 5 bases and J by 0 bases, with 8 bases between them. The germline V gene encodes CDR1 SNHLY and CDR2 FYNNEI. This CDR3 reads CASSNRFSNQPQHF. For the CDR3, the DNA is TGTGCCAGCAGTAACAGGTTTAGCAATCAGCCCCAGCATTTT.

This clonotype was observed a handful of times. This chain uses TRBV6-2 or TRBV6-3 with TRBJ2-7, with D unresolved. The CDR3 consists of 14 residues. Germline V gene lookup returns CDR1 MNHEY and CDR2 SVGEGT. The V end lost 7 bases, the J end lost 2 bases, and 15 bases lay between the germline ends. The CDR3 DNA follows: TGTGCCAGCACCGAGAGCTGGGGAACCTACGAGCAGTACTTC. Protein sequence: CASTESWGTYEQYF.

The chain carries TRBV2 and TRBJ2-5, with D perhaps matching TRBD1 (6 bases). The CDR3 is 15 residues long. V was clipped by 3 bases and J by 3 bases, with 14 bases between them. CDR1 is SNHLY and CDR2 is FYNNEI in the germline V gene. CDR3 coding DNA: TGTGCCAGCAGTGATCAGGGGAAGCCCAAAGAGACCCAGTACTTC. It specifies CASSDQGKPKETQYF.

The chain joins TRBV7-6 to TRBJ1-3; D remains unclear. With 4 bases removed from V and 2 bases from J, the gap between germline ends came to 12 bases. The CDR3 length is 15 residues. Germline V gives CDR1 SGHVS, CDR2 FNYEAQ. CDR3 nucleotides: TGTGCCAGCAGCTCCCGGCCCTCCCCTGGAAACACCATATATTTT. Translating gives CASSSRPSPGNTIYF.

The chain has TRBV6-5 and TRBJ1-1; D is undetermined. In germline, CDR1 is MNHEY, CDR2 SVGAGI. Trimming pared 6 bases from V and 4 bases from J, leaving 15 bases between. The length of the CDR3 is 14 residues. The DNA of the CDR3 is TGTGCCAGCAGCCGCTTGATGGAGAGCACTGAAGCTTTCTTT. This encodes CASSRLMESTEAFF.

This clonotype was seen a few times. The chain joins TRBV14 to TRBJ2-5, with unresolved D. The end of the DNA fits TRBJ2-7 better, so the J call may be wrong. The germline gives CDR1 SGHDN, CDR2 FVKESK. CDR3 length: 14 amino acids. The CDR3 DNA follows: TGTGCCAGCAGCCAAGATGTTAGTGTCTACGAGCAGTACTTC. This sequence encodes CASSQDVSVYEQYF.

This chain connects TRBV9 to TRBJ2-1; TRBD2 matches at 9 bases. The CDR3 spans 15 residues. Germline CDR1 is SGDLS and CDR2 is YYNGEE. Trimming cost V 2 bases and J 5 bases; bases outside gene matches: 5. In DNA, the CDR3 is TGTGCCAGCAGCGTTTTAGCGGGAGAGCACAATGAGCAGTTCTTC. Translated, it gives CASSVLAGEHNEQFF.

This clonotype was detected only a few times. The J gene is TRBJ2-2, the V gene TRBV9; possible D gene TRBD2, 5 bases. Germline V CDR1 and CDR2: SGDLS, YYNGEE. The V gene lost 0 bases and the J gene lost 8 bases, with 14 bases spanning the gap. The CDR3 covers 15 residues. The CDR3 protein is CASSVGRTGTGELFF. CDR3 nucleotide sequence: TGTGCCAGCAGCGTAGGACGGACTGGCACTGGGGAGCTGTTTTTT.

The V gene is TRBV29-1, the J gene TRBJ1-2, with 7 bases aligning to TRBD1. The CDR3 totals 14 residues. The V and J ends lost 6 bases and 2 bases, in that order; junction bases with no gene match: 9. Germline V gene lookup returns CDR1 SQVTM and CDR2 ANQGSEA. The CDR3 sequence is CSVRKGQFNYGYTF. Written as DNA, the CDR3 is TGCAGCGTCCGTAAGGGACAGTTCAACTATGGCTACACCTTC.

A few counts support this clonotype. The V and J genes are TRBV2 and TRBJ2-5; tentatively, D is TRBD1 (6 bases). CDR1 and CDR2 from the germline V gene are SNHLY and FYNNEI. CDR3 length: 15 residues. Between the trimmed V and J ends, which lost 0 bases and 2 bases, there was a span of 10 bases. The CDR3, as DNA: TGTGCCAGCAGTGAAGCGGGGCAGGGGCAAGAGACCCAGTACTTC. Amino acid sequence: CASSEAGQGQETQYF.

Comments on this clonotype: At one end, the junction sequence differs from germline, possibly due to a read error. This sequence joins TRBV5-1 and TRBJ2-1, with 8 bases that match TRBD1. Looked up from germline, CDR1 is SGHRS and CDR2 is YFSETQ. The CDR3 covers 15 residues. The CDR3 reads CASSSGQGSYNEQLF. DNA of the CDR3: TGCGCCAGCAGCTCAGGACAGGGCTCCTACAATGAGCAGCTCTTC.